The rows below give T cell receptor beta chains drawn from one sample of a study of T-cell reconstitution after alpha-beta-depleted transplantation in children. In TCRdb, the PCR reads were re-called with MiXCR into one record per CDR3 protein. The sample consists of approximately 640,000 distinct CDR3 sequences, 16% of them appearing once. This sample comprised PBMCs from the stem cell graft donor, obtained from the stem cell graft. The receptors stem from a human donor who donated a stem cell graft to a child with acute myeloid leukemia. The CDR3 runs from the conserved cysteine through the conserved F or W. The D gene is left open where the match is weak. Rows give clone size only sometimes, using once, few, many, or a class for an expanded clone.

V	size	J	D	DNA	CDR3
TRBV7-9	-	TRBJ1-1	TRBD1	TGTGCCAGCAGCTTAGTCCAGGGGGTCTCTGAAGCTTTCTTT	CASSLVQGVSEAFF
TRBV27	few	TRBJ2-7	TRBD1	TGTGCCGCCGGAGCGACAGGGACATCGTACGAGCAGTACTTC	CAAGATGTSYEQYF
TRBV5-1	few	TRBJ2-3	TRBD2	TGCGCCAGCAGCTTAGGCCACGGAAGCGGGGGGGCGACAGATACGCAGTATTTT	CASSLGHGSGGATDTQYF
TRBV12-3/TRBV12-4	many	TRBJ1-1	-	TGTGCCAGCAGTTTGGGGGGTGGGTTGACTGAAGCTTTCTTT	CASSLGGGLTEAFF
TRBV29-1	many	TRBJ2-2	TRBD2	TGCAGCGCCGACCTAGCGGGGGCCGGGGAGCTGTTTTTT	CSADLAGAGELFF
TRBV2	-	TRBJ2-5	TRBD1	TGTGCCAGCAGTGAAGGGACAGGGATAGGGGAGACCCAGTACTTC	CASSEGTGIGETQYF
TRBV5-1	many	TRBJ1-2	-	TGCGCCAGCAGCTTCATTGGGGGCCCCAGCTCGCATGGCTACACCTTC	CASSFIGGPSSHGYTF
TRBV11-2	few	TRBJ2-1	TRBD2	TGTGCCAGCAGCTTAGAGGGGACTAGCGGGGCGTACAATGAGCAGTTCTTC	CASSLEGTSGAYNEQFF
TRBV12-3/TRBV12-4	many	TRBJ2-7	TRBD1	TGTGCCAGCAGTGGGACAGGGTATTACGAGCAGTACTTC	CASSGTGYYEQYF
TRBV24-1	few	TRBJ2-3	-	TGTGCCACCAGTGTCCCCGAGACAGATACGCAGTATTTT	CATSVPETDTQYF
TRBV7-9	-	TRBJ1-6	-	TGTGCCAGCAGCTTAGCGGGACAATCCCTCCACTTT	CASSLAGQSLHF
TRBV4-2	few	TRBJ1-2	-	TGTGCCAGCAGCCAGCACCGGGACCGATACTATGGCTACACCTTC	CASSQHRDRYYGYTF
TRBV6-5	many	TRBJ2-1	-	TGTGCCAGCAGTTACGGCAGTTCGGATGAGCAGTTCTTC	CASSYGSSDEQFF
TRBV20-1	many	TRBJ2-5	TRBD1	TGCAGTGCTCCTACGACAGGGGCAGTGGAGACCCAGTACTTC	CSAPTTGAVETQYF
TRBV4-3	-	TRBJ2-2	-	TGCGCCAGCAGCCAAGATTTAGGCCTAACCGGGGAGCTGTTTTTT	CASSQDLGLTGELFF
TRBV7-2	many	TRBJ2-3	TRBD2	TGTGCCAGCAACGCGGGGGTCCTCGATACGCAGTATTTT	CASNAGVLDTQYF
TRBV10-1	few	TRBJ2-4	TRBD1	TGCGCCAGCAGTGAAACAGGGGAGGCCAAAAACATTCAGTACTTC	CASSETGEAKNIQYF
TRBV29-1	few	TRBJ2-2	-	TGCAGCGTTGAATTGACAGGACCTAATAAGACCGGGGAGCTGTTTTTT	CSVELTGPNKTGELFF
TRBV24-1	-	TRBJ2-6	-	TGTGCCACCAGTGGTGGGGGTCCTGGGGCCAACGTCCTGACTTTC	CATSGGGPGANVLTF
TRBV20-1	many	TRBJ2-5	TRBD2	TGCAGTGCTAGAGAGGAGCGGGGGGCAGAAGAGACCCAGTACTTC	CSAREERGAEETQYF
TRBV6-6	few	TRBJ2-5	-	TGTGCCAGCAGGACCCGGGGAAGCGGAGAGACCCAGTACTTC	CASRTRGSGETQYF
TRBV20-1	many	TRBJ2-1	TRBD2	TGCAGTGTCACCCGCCTCCTGGGGACTACCTACAATGAGCAGTTCTTC	CSVTRLLGTTYNEQFF
TRBV20-1	-	TRBJ2-4	-	TGCAGTGCCGACGGGGACCTAGCCAAAAACATTCAGTACTTC	CSADGDLAKNIQYF
TRBV6-2/TRBV6-3	-	TRBJ2-7	-	TGTGCCAGCAGAACACCTGACAGGCCCGGAGAGCAGTACTTC	CASRTPDRPGEQYF
TRBV7-6	many	TRBJ2-7	-	TGTGCCAGCAGCAAGGGCAGTGACTACGAGCAGTACTTC	CASSKGSDYEQYF
TRBV7-3	few	TRBJ2-1	TRBD1	TGTGCCAGCAGCCCACTGGGGACAGGTTCCAATGAGCAGTTCTTC	CASSPLGTGSNEQFF
TRBV12-3/TRBV12-4	few	TRBJ1-1	-	TGTGCCAGCAGTTTAGGGGGGGGGTTGGGGTTCAACACTGAAGCTTTCTTT	CASSLGGGLGFNTEAFF
TRBV7-8	-	TRBJ2-1	TRBD2	TGTGCCAGCAGCGAGCGGGGGGGCCTCTACAATGAGCAGTTCTTC	CASSERGGLYNEQFF
TRBV29-1	many	TRBJ2-2	-	TGCAGCGTTGAGGTTCGGCGGACGAACACCGGGGAGCTGTTTTTT	CSVEVRRTNTGELFF
TRBV4-1	-	TRBJ2-2	TRBD2	TGCGCCAGCAGCCAAGAAGGGCTTGCGGGGGGCCTCACCTACAACACCGGGGAGCTGTTTTTT	CASSQEGLAGGLTYNTGELFF
TRBV20-1	many	TRBJ1-4	-	TGCAGTGCGCCTGACGGGGAAAAACTGTTTTTT	CSAPDGEKLFF
TRBV7-3	few	TRBJ2-5	-	TGTGCCAGCAGCCGACTAGGAAAACAAGAGACCCAGTACTTC	CASSRLGKQETQYF
TRBV5-1	-	TRBJ1-2	TRBD1	TGCGCCAGCAGCCGCGGGACAGCCACCTATGGCTACACCTTC	CASSRGTATYGYTF
TRBV5-1	many	TRBJ1-5	-	TGCGCCAGCAGCTTGACGGGAGGGTATCAGCCCCAGCATTTT	CASSLTGGYQPQHF
TRBV2	-	TRBJ2-2	TRBD1	TGTGCCAGCAGTAACCGACAGGGCCCTACCGGGGAGCTGTTTTTT	CASSNRQGPTGELFF
TRBV5-1	-	TRBJ1-3	-	TGCGCCAGCAGCACGACAACGGGAAACACCATATATTTT	CASSTTTGNTIYF
TRBV7-2	-	TRBJ2-1	-	TGTGCCAGCGAGACGGGGGTAGGCTACAATGAGCAGTTCTTC	CASETGVGYNEQFF
TRBV25-1	many	TRBJ2-5	TRBD2	TGTGCCAGCAGTGAAGCGGGAGCAGAGACCCAGTACTTC	CASSEAGAETQYF
TRBV20-1	many	TRBJ2-1	-	TGCAGTGCTATCGAGCCCAGAGGCTCCTACAATGAGCAGTTCTTC	CSAIEPRGSYNEQFF
TRBV20-1	many	TRBJ1-2	-	TGCAGTGCTAGAGATCTTCAGGGGAACTATGGCTACACCTTC	CSARDLQGNYGYTF
TRBV6-1	few	TRBJ2-7	-	TGTGCCAGCAGTGAAGGCGCCGGGGGCTACGAGCAGTACTTC	CASSEGAGGYEQYF
TRBV29-1	many	TRBJ1-1	TRBD1	TGCAGCGTTGAAGAAGGGACAGGGAGGGGCACTGAAGCTTTCTTT	CSVEEGTGRGTEAFF
TRBV7-6	many	TRBJ2-3	-	TGTGCCAGCAGCCAGGGTGCGGGGGCGAGCACAGATACGCAGTATTTT	CASSQGAGASTDTQYF
TRBV18	few	TRBJ1-2	-	TGTGCCAGCTCCAAATCAGGGGACTATGGCTACACCTTC	CASSKSGDYGYTF
TRBV6-5	many	TRBJ1-2	-	TGTGCCAGCAGTTCCCCGGGACTTCCGTATGGCTACACCTTC	CASSSPGLPYGYTF
TRBV4-3	few	TRBJ2-7	-	TGCGCCAGCAGCCAAGATTCCCTAACCTCCTACGAGCAGTACTTC	CASSQDSLTSYEQYF
TRBV10-3	-	TRBJ2-7	-	TGTGCCATCAAATTAGGGTACGAGCAGTACTTC	CAIKLGYEQYF
TRBV5-7	few	TRBJ1-1	TRBD1	TGTGCCAGCAGCTTCGCCGGGACAGCTAACACTGAAGCTTTCTTT	CASSFAGTANTEAFF
TRBV6-7	-	TRBJ2-3	TRBD2	TGTGCCATCAGTTTTCGGACTAGCGGGGGATTAAGCACAGATACGCAGTATTTT	CAISFRTSGGLSTDTQYF
TRBV30	-	TRBJ2-5	TRBD2	TGTGCCTGGAGAGCAGGGCTAGCGGGGGAGACCCAGTACTTC	CAWRAGLAGETQYF
TRBV7-2	-	TRBJ2-6	-	TGTGCCAGCAGCTTAGGTGGTCTGGAGGCCAACGTCCTGACTTTC	CASSLGGLEANVLTF
TRBV4-2	-	TRBJ2-7	-	TGTGCCAGCAGCCGAGACTTGAGCTCCTACGAGCAGTACTTC	CASSRDLSSYEQYF
TRBV4-3	few	TRBJ1-1	-	TGCGCCAGCAGCCAAGAAGATCAGGCGGGCACTGAAGCTTTCTTT	CASSQEDQAGTEAFF
TRBV15	many	TRBJ1-6	-	TGTGCCACCAGCAGAGGCCTACAGAATAATTCACCCCTCCACTTT	CATSRGLQNNSPLHF
TRBV20-1	-	TRBJ1-1	-	TGCAGTGCTAGGAGTGTAGGGTCGGGGGAAGCTTTCTTT	CSARSVGSGEAFF
TRBV6-5	few	TRBJ1-4	-	TGTGCCAGCAGTATCTCGGACAGAGGGAATGAAAAACTGTTTTTT	CASSISDRGNEKLFF
TRBV6-2/TRBV6-3	-	TRBJ2-1	TRBD2	TGTGCCAGCAGAGACACTAGCGGGGGGTTCAATGAGCAGTTCTTC	CASRDTSGGFNEQFF
TRBV7-2	many	TRBJ2-7	-	TGTGCCAGCACCCTCGGGGGCGCCTACGAGCAGTACTTC	CASTLGGAYEQYF